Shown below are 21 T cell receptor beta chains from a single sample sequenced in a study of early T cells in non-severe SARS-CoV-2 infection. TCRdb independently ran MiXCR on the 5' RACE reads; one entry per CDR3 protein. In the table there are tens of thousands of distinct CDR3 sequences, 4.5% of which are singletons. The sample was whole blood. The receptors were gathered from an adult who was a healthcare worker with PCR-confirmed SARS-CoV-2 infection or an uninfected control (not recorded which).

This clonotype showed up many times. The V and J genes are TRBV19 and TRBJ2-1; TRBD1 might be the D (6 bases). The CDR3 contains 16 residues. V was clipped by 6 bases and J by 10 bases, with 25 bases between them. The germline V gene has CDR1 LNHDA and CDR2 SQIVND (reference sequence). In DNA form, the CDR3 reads TGTGCCAGTAGCCGAGATGCCCGGGACACCGGGAACGAGCAGTTCTTC. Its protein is CASSRDARDTGNEQFF.

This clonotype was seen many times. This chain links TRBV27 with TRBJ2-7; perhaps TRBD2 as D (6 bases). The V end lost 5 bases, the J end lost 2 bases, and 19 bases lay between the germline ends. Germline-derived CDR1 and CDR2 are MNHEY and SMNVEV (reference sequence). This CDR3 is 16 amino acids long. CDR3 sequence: CASSPSGRRYPYEQYF. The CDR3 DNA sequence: TGTGCCAGCAGTCCCTCGGGGAGGCGATACCCCTACGAGCAGTACTTC.

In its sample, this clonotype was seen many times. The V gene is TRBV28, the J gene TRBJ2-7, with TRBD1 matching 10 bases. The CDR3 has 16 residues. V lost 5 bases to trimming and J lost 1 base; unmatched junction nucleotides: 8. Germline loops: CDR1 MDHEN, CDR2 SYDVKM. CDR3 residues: CASSDTGTGDSYEQYF. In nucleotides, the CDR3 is TGTGCCAGCAGTGACACCGGGACAGGGGATTCCTACGAGCAGTACTTC.

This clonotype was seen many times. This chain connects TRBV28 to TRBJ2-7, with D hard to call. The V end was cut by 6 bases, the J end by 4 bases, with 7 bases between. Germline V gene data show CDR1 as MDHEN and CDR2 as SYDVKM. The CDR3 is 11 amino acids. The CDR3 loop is CASSPFYEQYF. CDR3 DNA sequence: TGTGCCAGCAGCCCTTTTTACGAGCAGTACTTC.

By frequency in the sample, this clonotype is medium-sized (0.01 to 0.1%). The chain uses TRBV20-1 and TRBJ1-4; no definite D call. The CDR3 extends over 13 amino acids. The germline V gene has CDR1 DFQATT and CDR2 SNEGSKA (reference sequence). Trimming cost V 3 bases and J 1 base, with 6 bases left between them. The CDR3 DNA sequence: TGCAGTGCTAGCCGGGGAACTAATGAAAAACTGTTTTTT. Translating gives CSASRGTNEKLFF.

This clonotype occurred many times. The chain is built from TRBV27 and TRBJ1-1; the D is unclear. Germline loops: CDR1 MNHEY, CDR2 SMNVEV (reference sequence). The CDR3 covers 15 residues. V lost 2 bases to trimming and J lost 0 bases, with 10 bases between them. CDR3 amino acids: CASSLTEMMNTEAFF. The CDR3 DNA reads TGTGCCAGCAGTTTAACGGAGATGATGAACACTGAAGCTTTCTTT.

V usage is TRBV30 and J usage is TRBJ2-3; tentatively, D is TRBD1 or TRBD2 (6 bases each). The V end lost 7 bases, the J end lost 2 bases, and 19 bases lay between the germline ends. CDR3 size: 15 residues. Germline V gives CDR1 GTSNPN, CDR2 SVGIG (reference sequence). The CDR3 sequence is CALTGGREATDTQYF. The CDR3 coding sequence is TGTGCCTTGACAGGAGGCAGGGAGGCCACAGATACGCAGTATTTT.

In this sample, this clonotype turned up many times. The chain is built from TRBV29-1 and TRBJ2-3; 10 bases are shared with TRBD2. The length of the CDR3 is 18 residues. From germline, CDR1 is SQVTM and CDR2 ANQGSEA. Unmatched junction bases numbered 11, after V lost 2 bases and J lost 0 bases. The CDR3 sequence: CSVEPPSGGTSSTDTQYF. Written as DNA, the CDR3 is TGCAGCGTTGAACCCCCTAGCGGGGGTACGTCTAGCACAGATACGCAGTATTTT.

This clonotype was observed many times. CDR3 amino acids: CASSLSVNQPQHF. Written as DNA, the CDR3 is TGTGCCAGCAGTTTATCCGTAAATCAGCCCCAGCATTTT. This rearrangement joins TRBV28 to TRBJ1-5; D remains unclear. Between the trimmed V and J ends, which lost 1 base and 4 bases, there was a span of 5 bases. Germline lookup yields CDR1 MDHEN and CDR2 SYDVKM. CDR3 length equals 13 residues.

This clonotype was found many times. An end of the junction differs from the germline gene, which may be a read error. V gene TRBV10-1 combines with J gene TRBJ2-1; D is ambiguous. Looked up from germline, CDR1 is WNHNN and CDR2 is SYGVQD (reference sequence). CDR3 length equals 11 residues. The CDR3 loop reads CASSDIDSSQF. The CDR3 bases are TGCGCCAGCAGTGACATTGACTCCAGCCAGTTC.

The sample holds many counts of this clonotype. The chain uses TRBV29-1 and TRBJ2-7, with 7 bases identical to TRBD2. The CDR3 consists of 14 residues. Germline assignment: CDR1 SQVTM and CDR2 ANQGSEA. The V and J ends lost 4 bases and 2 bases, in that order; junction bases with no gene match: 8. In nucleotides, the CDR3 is TGCAGCGTTGGGGGGGGGACGGAGCCCTACGAGCAGTACTTC. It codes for CSVGGGTEPYEQYF.

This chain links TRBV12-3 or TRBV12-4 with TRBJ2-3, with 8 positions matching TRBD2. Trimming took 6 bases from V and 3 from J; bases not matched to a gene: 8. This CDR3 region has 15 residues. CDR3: CASSPSAGETDTQYF. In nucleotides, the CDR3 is TGTGCCAGCAGCCCCTCAGCGGGGGAAACAGATACGCAGTATTTT.

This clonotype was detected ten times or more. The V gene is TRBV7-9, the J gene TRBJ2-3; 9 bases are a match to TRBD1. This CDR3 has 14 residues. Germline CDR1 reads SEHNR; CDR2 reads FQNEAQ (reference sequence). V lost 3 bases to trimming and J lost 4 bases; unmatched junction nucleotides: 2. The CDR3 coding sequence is TGTGCCAGCAGCTTGGGACAGGGCCCAGATACGCAGTATTTT. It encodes CASSLGQGPDTQYF.

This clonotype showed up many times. The CDR3 is CASRQQGGEAFF. The CDR3 region has the DNA TGTGCCAGTAGACAACAGGGGGGTGAAGCTTTCTTT. This chain uses TRBV19 with TRBJ1-1; 8 bases are shared with TRBD1. With V trimmed by 6 bases and J by 7 bases, 4 bases remained unmatched. Germline values: CDR1 LNHDA, CDR2 SQIVND (reference sequence). This CDR3 spans 12 amino acids.

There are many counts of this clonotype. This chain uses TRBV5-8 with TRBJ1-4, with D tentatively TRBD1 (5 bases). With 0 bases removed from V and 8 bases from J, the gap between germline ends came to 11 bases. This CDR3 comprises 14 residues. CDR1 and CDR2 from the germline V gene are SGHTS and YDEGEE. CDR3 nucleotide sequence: TGTGCCAGCAGCTTGGGGCAGGGCCGGGAAAAACTGTTTTTT. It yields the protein CASSLGQGREKLFF.

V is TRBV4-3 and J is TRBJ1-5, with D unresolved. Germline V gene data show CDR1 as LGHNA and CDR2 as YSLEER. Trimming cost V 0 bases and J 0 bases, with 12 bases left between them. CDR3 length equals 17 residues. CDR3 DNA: TGCGCCAGCAGCCAAGATATTCTAGCTTATAGCAATCAGCCCCAGCATTTT. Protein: CASSQDILAYSNQPQHF.

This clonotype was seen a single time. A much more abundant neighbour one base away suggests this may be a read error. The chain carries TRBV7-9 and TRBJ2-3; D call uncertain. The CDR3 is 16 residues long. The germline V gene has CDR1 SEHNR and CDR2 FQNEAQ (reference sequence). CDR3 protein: CARSLSAGRIGDTQYF. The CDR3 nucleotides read TGTGCCAGGAGCTTAAGTGCAGGCCGCATTGGAGATACGCAGTATTTT.

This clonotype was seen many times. CDR3 coding DNA: TGTGCCAGCAGCGCCGGACTAGCGTTCTCCTACGAGCAGTACTTC. This sequence encodes CASSAGLAFSYEQYF. The chain links TRBV7-2 to TRBJ2-7; TRBD2 aligns across 9 bases. This CDR3 has 15 amino acids. Germline V gene lookup returns CDR1 SGHTA and CDR2 FQGNSA. V lost 5 bases, J lost 0 bases, and 5 bases stayed unmatched.

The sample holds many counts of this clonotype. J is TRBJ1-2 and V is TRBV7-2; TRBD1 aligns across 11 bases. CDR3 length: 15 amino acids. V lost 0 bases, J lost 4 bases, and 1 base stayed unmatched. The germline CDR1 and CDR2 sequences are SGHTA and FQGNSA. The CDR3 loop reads CASSLAGTGGYGYTF. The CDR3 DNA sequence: TGTGCCAGCAGCTTAGCAGGGACAGGGGGCTATGGCTACACCTTC. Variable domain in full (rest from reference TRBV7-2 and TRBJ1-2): GAGVSQSPSNKVTEKGKDVELRCDPISGHTALYWYRQSLGQGLEFLIYFQGNSAPDKSGLPSDRFSAERTGGSVSTLTIQRTQQEDSAVYLCASSLAGTGGYGYTFGSGTRLTVV.

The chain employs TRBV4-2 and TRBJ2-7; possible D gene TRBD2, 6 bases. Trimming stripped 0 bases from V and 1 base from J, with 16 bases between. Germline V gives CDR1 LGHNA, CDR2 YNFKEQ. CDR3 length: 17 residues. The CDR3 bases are TGTGCCAGCAGCCAAGAGTGGGGACTTGAGGGGTCCTACGAGCAGTACTTC. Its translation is CASSQEWGLEGSYEQYF.

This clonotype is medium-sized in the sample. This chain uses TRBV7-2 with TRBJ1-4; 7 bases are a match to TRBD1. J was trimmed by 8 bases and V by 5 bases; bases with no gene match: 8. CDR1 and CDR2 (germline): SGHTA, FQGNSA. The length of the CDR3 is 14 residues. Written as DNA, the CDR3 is TGTGCCAGCAGCCTCGACAGGGCTGGAGAAAAACTGTTTTTT. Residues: CASSLDRAGEKLFF.